This T cell receptor beta chain stems from a study of T cell responses to AZD1222 COVID-19 vaccine. The repertoire was sequenced with immunoSEQ multiplex PCR; TCRdb's copy has only in-frame clones and lacks some. The sample shows approximately 140,000 clones, about 91% of them seen only once. Points on this clone: Its matching antigen is unknown.

Study-wide results and limits: Reports say nearly half of spike-specific TCRs go after unmutated variant regions. Only five or six AZD1222 recipients were seropositive at baseline. White British donors predominated, females outnumbered males, and clonal diversity was possibly underestimated.

There are 13 residues in the CDR3. V was clipped by 5 bases and J by 8 bases, with 13 bases between them. Germline-derived CDR1 and CDR2 are SGHTA and FQGNSA. Doses given second, at about 4 or about 12 weeks, were pooled. The sequence was obtained from an adult who received the AZD1222 COVID-19 vaccine. The V gene is TRBV7-2, the J gene TRBJ2-1; possibly TRBD1 or TRBD2 for D (5 bases each). The sequenced sample was peripheral blood, obtained 28 days after the second AZD1222 dose. CDR3 in DNA: TGTGCCAGCAGCATTACCATGGGGGATGAGCAGTTCTTC. The encoded protein is CASSITMGDEQFF.